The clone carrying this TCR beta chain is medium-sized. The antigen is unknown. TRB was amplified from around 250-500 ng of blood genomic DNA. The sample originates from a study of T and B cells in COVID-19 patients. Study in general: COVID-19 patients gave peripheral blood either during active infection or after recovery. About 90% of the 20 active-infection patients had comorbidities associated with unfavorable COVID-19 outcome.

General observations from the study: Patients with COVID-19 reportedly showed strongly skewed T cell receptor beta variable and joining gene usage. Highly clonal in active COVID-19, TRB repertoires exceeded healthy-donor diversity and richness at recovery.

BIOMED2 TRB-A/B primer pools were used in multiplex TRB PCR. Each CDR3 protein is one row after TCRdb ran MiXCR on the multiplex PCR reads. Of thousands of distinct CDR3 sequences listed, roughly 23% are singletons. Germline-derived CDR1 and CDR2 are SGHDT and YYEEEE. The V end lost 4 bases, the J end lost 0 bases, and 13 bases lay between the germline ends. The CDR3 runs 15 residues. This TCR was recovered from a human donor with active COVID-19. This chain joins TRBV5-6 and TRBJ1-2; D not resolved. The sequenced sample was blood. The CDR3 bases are TGTGCCAGCAGCGAAGGGAGACCAGCTAACTATGGCTACACCTTC. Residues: CASSEGRPANYGYTF.